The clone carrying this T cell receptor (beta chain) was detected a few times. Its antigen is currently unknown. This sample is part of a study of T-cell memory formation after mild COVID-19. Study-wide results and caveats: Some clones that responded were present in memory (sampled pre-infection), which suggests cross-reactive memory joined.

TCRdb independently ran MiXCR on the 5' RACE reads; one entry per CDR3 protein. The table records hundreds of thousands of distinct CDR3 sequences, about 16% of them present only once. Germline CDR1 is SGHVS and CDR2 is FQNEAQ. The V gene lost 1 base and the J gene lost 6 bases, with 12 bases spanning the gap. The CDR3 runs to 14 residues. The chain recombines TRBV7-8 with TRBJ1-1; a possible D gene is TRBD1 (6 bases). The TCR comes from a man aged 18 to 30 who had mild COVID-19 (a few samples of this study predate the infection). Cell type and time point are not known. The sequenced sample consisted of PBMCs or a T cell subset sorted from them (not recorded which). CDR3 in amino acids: CASSLDRARAEAFF. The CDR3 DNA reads TGTGCCAGCAGCTTAGACAGGGCTAGGGCTGAAGCTTTCTTT.